The 21 T cell receptor beta chains below come from one sample, sequenced in a study of blood T cell repertoires in COVID-19. Generated by immunoSEQ multiplex PCR, the TCRdb table keeps only in-frame clones and is missing some. The sample consists of 55,000 to 70,000 clones, roughly 85% of them appearing once. Sequencing was performed on peripheral blood. All receptors derive from a woman aged 55-69 years with COVID-19, enrolled during active disease.

This clone was observed a few times. The V call is TRBV27, the J call TRBJ2-7; D not resolved. Germline V gives CDR1 MNHEY, CDR2 SMNVEV (reference sequence). This CDR3 spans 14 amino acids. V gave up 0 bases and J gave up 3 bases, with 9 bases separating them. Here the CDR3 DNA reads TGTGCCAGCAGTTTATCCGCAGGCTACTACGAGCAGTACTTC. Its protein product is CASSLSAGYYEQYF.

This chain joins TRBV3-1 (or the pseudogene TRBV3-2) and TRBJ2-1; a possible D gene is TRBD1 (5 bases). From germline, CDR1 is LGHDT and CDR2 YNNKEL (reference sequence). V lost 1 base, J lost 3 bases, and 7 bases lay in between. The CDR3 loop spans 14 amino acids. CDR3: CASSQGQRYNEQFF. Written as DNA, the CDR3 is TGTGCCAGCAGCCAAGGACAGCGCTACAATGAGCAGTTCTTC.

The gene calls are TRBV5-5 and TRBJ2-5; maybe TRBD2 (5 bases). The CDR3 loop spans 13 amino acids. The ends were cut back, 5 bases at V and 2 bases at J, with 10 bases in the middle. Germline V CDR1 and CDR2: SGHKS, YYEKEE (reference sequence). CDR3 amino acids: CASRYGGQETQYF. The CDR3 DNA follows: TGTGCCAGCAGATACGGAGGTCAAGAGACCCAGTACTTC.

The chain uses TRBV19 and TRBJ2-7; D is undetermined. V was shortened by 3 bases and J by 2 bases, with 14 bases between the two germline ends. The CDR3 has 15 residues. From germline, CDR1 is LNHDA and CDR2 SQIVND (reference sequence). CDR3 in amino acids: CASSILPSHPYEQYF. The CDR3 nucleotides are TGTGCCAGTAGTATCCTGCCGAGTCACCCCTACGAGCAGTACTTC.

The V call is TRBV6-2 or TRBV6-3, the J call TRBJ1-4; a possible D gene is TRBD1 (6 bases). The CDR3 loop spans 15 amino acids. With 0 bases removed from V and 5 bases from J, the gap between germline ends came to 10 bases. The V gene's germline CDR1 is MNHEY and CDR2 SVGEGT. CDR3 protein: CASSYSAGDNEKLFF. CDR3 sequence (DNA): TGTGCCAGCAGTTACTCCGCAGGGGACAATGAAAAACTGTTTTTT.

V is TRBV7-9 and J is TRBJ1-3, with unresolved D. The CDR3 loop spans 13 amino acids. V shed 6 bases and J shed 0 bases, with 6 bases lying between them. In germline, CDR1 is SEHNR, CDR2 FQNEAQ (reference sequence). CDR3 in DNA: TGTGCCAGCAGTTTCGGCTCTGGAAACACCATATATTTT. This codes for CASSFGSGNTIYF.

V and J are TRBV7-9 and TRBJ2-1, with 9 bases matching TRBD2. Trimming cost V 0 bases and J 15 bases; bases outside gene matches: 6. Germline CDR1 SEHNR, CDR2 FQNEAQ (reference sequence). The CDR3 is 13 residues long. The CDR3 DNA reads as TGTGCCAGCAGCTTAGCGCCTAGCGGGGAACTGTTCTTC. It translates to CASSLAPSGELFF.

The chain carries TRBV28 and TRBJ2-1; D not certain. The CDR3 runs to 14 residues. V lost 2 bases and J lost 4, with 9 bases in between. Germline V gene data show CDR1 as MDHEN and CDR2 as SYDVKM. CDR3 region: CASSLPPLYNEQFF. CDR3 DNA: TGTGCCAGCAGTTTACCCCCTCTTTACAATGAGCAGTTCTTC.

The chain has TRBV7-8 and TRBJ2-5, with TRBD2 as a possible D gene (6 bases). The CDR3 has 14 amino acids. Per the germline V gene, CDR1 is SGHVS and CDR2 is FQNEAQ. The ends were cut back, 6 bases at V and 5 bases at J, with 16 bases in the middle. The CDR3 is CASSTSPIRETQYF. In DNA form, the CDR3 reads TGTGCCAGCAGTACTAGCCCCATCAGGGAGACCCAGTACTTC.

J is TRBJ1-2 and V is TRBV7-9, with D perhaps matching TRBD1 (6 bases). The germline CDR1 and CDR2 sequences are SEHNR and FQNEAQ (reference sequence). V was clipped by 6 bases and J by 8 bases, with 19 bases between them. The CDR3 extends over 14 amino acids. The CDR3 here is CASRPTGSLSGYTF. The CDR3 DNA reads TGTGCCAGCAGGCCCACAGGGTCGTTGTCCGGCTACACCTTC.

This chain uses TRBV30 with TRBJ1-5; perhaps TRBD1 as D (5 bases). Germline CDR1 GTSNPN, CDR2 SVGIG (reference sequence). There are 19 residues in the CDR3. Trimming took 0 bases from V and 4 from J, leaving 25 bases between them. The CDR3 bases are TGTGCCTGGAGTGTGTCTAGGGGCGCGGAATGGATAGCAAATCAGCCCCAGCATTTT. Translating it yields CAWSVSRGAEWIANQPQHF.

V usage is TRBV7-2 and J usage is TRBJ1-6; 12 bases are a match to TRBD1. CDR1 is SGHTA and CDR2 is FQGNSA in the germline V gene. The CDR3 spans 16 residues. With 5 bases clipped from V and 9 bases from J, the junction kept 8 bases outside the gene matches. The CDR3 region has the DNA TGTGCCAGCAGCCCTGCGGGACAGGGGGCGGGTTCACCCCTCCACTTT. The encoded protein is CASSPAGQGAGSPLHF.

V is TRBV6-2 or TRBV6-3 and J is TRBJ2-7; maybe TRBD2 (5 bases). The V end lost 3 bases, the J end lost 5 bases, and 11 bases lay between the germline ends. Germline values: CDR1 MNHEY, CDR2 SVGEGT. This CDR3 is 13 amino acids long. CDR3 nucleotides: TGTGCCAGCAGTTATTATCCGGGGAACGAGCAGTACTTC. This gives the protein CASSYYPGNEQYF.

The chain has TRBV19 and TRBJ1-2; perhaps TRBD1 as D (5 bases). The CDR3 contains 17 residues. Trimming took 3 bases from V and 5 from J, leaving 22 bases between them. CDR1 and CDR2 (germline): LNHDA, SQIVND (reference sequence). The CDR3 loop is CASSISSEQGQWYGYTF. CDR3 sequence (DNA): TGTGCCAGTAGTATTTCTTCCGAGCAGGGCCAATGGTATGGCTACACCTTC.

This sequence joins TRBV4-1 and TRBJ2-5; weak D call: TRBD1 (5 bases). The CDR3 is made up of 17 amino acids. The ends were cut back, 5 bases at V and 5 bases at J, with 24 bases in the middle. Per germline, CDR1 MGHRA and CDR2 YSYEKL. The CDR3 bases are TGCGCCAGCAGCTCCTCTCCCCCGACAGCTTCGTGGGAGACCCAGTACTTC. This codes for CASSSSPPTASWETQYF.

The chain links TRBV6-5 to TRBJ1-2; a possible D gene is TRBD1 (5 bases). CDR3 length: 13 residues. V was trimmed by 4 bases and J by 7 bases, leaving 13 bases between them. Germline lookup yields CDR1 MNHEY and CDR2 SVGAGI. The DNA for the CDR3 is TGTGCCAGCAGTTCGGGAGCCGGGGGTGGCTACACCTTC. This translates into CASSSGAGGGYTF.

The chain employs TRBV30 and TRBJ2-6; 7 nucleotides align to TRBD2. From germline, CDR1 is GTSNPN and CDR2 SVGIG (reference sequence). The CDR3 totals 15 residues. Losses at the gene ends were 4 bases for V and 2 bases for J; bases not matched to a gene: 5. The CDR3 coding sequence is TGTGCCTGGAACGGTGGGGGGGCTGGGGCCAACGTCCTGACTTTC. Its translation: CAWNGGGAGANVLTF.

The CDR3 loop reads CASRLLAGGTYEQYF. The CDR3 coding sequence is TGTGCCAGCAGGTTACTAGCGGGGGGTACCTACGAGCAGTACTTC. The V and J genes are TRBV27 and TRBJ2-7; 12 positions agree with TRBD2. CDR1 and CDR2 from the germline V gene are MNHEY and SMNVEV (reference sequence). V lost 6 bases, J lost 2 bases, and 5 bases stayed unmatched. This CDR3 has 15 residues.

The genes are TRBV10-1 and TRBJ2-2, with 10 nucleotides matching TRBD2. The germline V gene encodes CDR1 WNHNN and CDR2 SYGVQD (reference sequence). The CDR3 loop spans 17 amino acids. V was pared by 3 bases and J by 0 bases, with 4 bases of the junction left unmatched. CDR3 region: CASSEIAGGANTGELFF. CDR3 nucleotide sequence: TGCGCCAGCAGTGAAATAGCGGGAGGCGCGAACACCGGGGAGCTGTTTTTT.

The rearrangement uses TRBV19 and TRBJ2-2, with a weak D call TRBD1 (6 bases). There are 16 residues in the CDR3. The germline CDR1 and CDR2 sequences are LNHDA and SQIVND (reference sequence). With 7 bases removed from V and 3 bases from J, the gap between germline ends came to 18 bases. CDR3 loop: CASTRTGLTDTGELFF. The DNA for the CDR3 is TGTGCCAGTACCCGTACAGGGTTGACAGACACCGGGGAGCTGTTTTTT.

J is TRBJ2-7 and V is TRBV10-3, with 8 bases lining up with TRBD1. V was pared by 3 bases and J by 0 bases, with 7 bases of the junction left unmatched. This CDR3 region has 16 residues. Germline V CDR1 and CDR2: ENHRY, SYGVKD. CDR3 amino acids: CAISDLAGTGSYEQYF. The CDR3 coding sequence is TGTGCCATCAGTGACTTGGCAGGGACAGGCTCCTACGAGCAGTACTTC.